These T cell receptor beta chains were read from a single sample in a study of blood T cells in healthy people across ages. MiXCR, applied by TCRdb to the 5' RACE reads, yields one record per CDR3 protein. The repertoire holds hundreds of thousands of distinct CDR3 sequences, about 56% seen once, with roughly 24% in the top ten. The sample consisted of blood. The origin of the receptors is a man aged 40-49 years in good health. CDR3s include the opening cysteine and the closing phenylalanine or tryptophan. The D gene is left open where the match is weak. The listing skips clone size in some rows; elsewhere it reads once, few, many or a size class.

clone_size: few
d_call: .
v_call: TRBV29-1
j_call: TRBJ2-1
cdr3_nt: TGCAGCGCCCACTCCACGGCGGGGACAGCTTACAATGAGCAGTTCTTC
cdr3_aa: CSAHSTAGTAYNEQFF

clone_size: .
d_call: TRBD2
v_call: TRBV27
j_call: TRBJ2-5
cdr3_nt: TGTGCCAGCGGGCCGGGACTAGTTTTTCAGACCCAGTACTTC
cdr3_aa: CASGPGLVFQTQYF

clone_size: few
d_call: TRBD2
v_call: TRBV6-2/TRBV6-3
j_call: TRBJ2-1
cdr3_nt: TGTGCCAGCAAGGAAAGCGGGAGGGCCTACAATGAGCAGTTCTTC
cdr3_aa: CASKESGRAYNEQFF

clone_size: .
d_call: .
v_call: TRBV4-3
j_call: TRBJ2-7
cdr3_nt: TGCGCCAGCAGCCCCGTGGGGGCGCCCTCCTACGAGCAGTACTTC
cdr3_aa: CASSPVGAPSYEQYF

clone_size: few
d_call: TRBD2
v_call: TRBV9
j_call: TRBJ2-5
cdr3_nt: TGTGCCAGCAGCGTAGAGATCGGACTAGCAGGAGAGACCCAGTACTTC
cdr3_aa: CASSVEIGLAGETQYF

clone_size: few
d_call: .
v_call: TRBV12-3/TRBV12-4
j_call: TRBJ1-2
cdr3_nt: TGTGCCAGCAGTTCCACGGACAGTCCCTATGGCTACACCTTC
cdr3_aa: CASSSTDSPYGYTF

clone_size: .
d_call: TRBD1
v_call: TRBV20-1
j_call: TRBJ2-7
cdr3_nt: TGCAGTGCCATTCCCCCGACAGGGCGCTACGAGCAGTACTTC
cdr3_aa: CSAIPPTGRYEQYF

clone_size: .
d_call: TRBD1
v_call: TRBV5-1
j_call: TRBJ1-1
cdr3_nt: TGCGCCAGCAGCTTTGATCGCGACAGGGTCATCACTGAAGCTTTCTTT
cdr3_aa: CASSFDRDRVITEAFF

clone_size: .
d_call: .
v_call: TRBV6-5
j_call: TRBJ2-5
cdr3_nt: TGTGCCAGCAGTTACTTTATCGAGGGAGGTCTGGGAGCGGACCAAGAGACCCAGTACTTC
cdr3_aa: CASSYFIEGGLGADQETQYF

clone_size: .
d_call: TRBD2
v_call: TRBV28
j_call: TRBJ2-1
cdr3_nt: TGTGCCAGCAGTTTAAGTTTGCACAGCGGGAGAAGGTTCTTC
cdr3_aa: CASSLSLHSGRRFF

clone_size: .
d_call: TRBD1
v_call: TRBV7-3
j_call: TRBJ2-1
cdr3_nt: TGTGCCAGCAGCTTACAACCAGGGGGTAGCTCCTACAATGAGCAGTTCTTC
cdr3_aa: CASSLQPGGSSYNEQFF

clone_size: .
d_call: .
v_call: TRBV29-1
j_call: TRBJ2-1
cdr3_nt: TGCAGCGTTGATGAAGGGATCAGGGGTTTAGGTGAGCAGTTCTTC
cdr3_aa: CSVDEGIRGLGEQFF

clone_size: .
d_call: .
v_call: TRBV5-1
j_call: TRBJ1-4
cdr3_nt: TGCGCCAGCAGATTAACAGCAGCAACTAATGAAAAACTGTTTTTT
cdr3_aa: CASRLTAATNEKLFF

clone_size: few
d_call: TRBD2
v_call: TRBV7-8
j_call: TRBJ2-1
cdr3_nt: TGTGCCAGCAGCTTATTAGCGGGAAATGAGCAGTTCTTC
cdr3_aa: CASSLLAGNEQFF

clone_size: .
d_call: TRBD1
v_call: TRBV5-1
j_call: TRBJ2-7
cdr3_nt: TGCGCCAGCAGCTTCACTGACAGGGGAGCCTACGAGCAGTACTTC
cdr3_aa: CASSFTDRGAYEQYF

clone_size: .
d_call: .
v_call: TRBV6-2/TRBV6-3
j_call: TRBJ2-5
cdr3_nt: TGTGCCAGCAGACCTCTGGGAGAGACCCAGTACTTC
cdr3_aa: CASRPLGETQYF

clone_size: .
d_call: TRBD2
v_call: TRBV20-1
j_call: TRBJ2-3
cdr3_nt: TGCAGTGCTAGAGATCTCGGGACTAGCGGGAGCACAGATACGCAGTATTTT
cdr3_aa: CSARDLGTSGSTDTQYF

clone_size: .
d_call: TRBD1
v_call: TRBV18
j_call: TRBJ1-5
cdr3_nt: TGTGCCAGCTCACCTCCGGGACAGGGTTATCAGCCCCAGCATTTT
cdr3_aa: CASSPPGQGYQPQHF

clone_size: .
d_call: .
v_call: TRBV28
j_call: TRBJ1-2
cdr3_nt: TGTGCCAGCAGTTTCAACCCAGGGGCCAACTATGGCTACACCTTC
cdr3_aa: CASSFNPGANYGYTF

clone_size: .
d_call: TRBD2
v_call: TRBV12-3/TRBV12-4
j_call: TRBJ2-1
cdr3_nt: TGTGCCAGCAGCCTACTAGCGGGGGTCGATGAGCAGTTCTTC
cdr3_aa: CASSLLAGVDEQFF

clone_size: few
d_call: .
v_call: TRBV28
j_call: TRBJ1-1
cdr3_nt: TGTGCCAGCAGTTCCCCGAGGTTAGCCGCTTTCTTT
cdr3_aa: CASSSPRLAAFF

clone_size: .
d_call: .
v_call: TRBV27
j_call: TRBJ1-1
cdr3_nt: TGTGCCAGCAGTTTCACAACGATGAACACTGAAGCTTTCTTT
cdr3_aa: CASSFTTMNTEAFF

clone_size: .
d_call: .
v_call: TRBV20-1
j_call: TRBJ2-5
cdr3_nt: TGCAGTGCAACGAACCCTCCCTACAATGAGCAGTACTTC
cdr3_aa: CSATNPPYNEQYF

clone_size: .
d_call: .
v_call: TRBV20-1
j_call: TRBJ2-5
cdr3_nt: TGCAGCCCTAGGGGAGGAATTGAGACCCAGTACTTC
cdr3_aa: CSPRGGIETQYF

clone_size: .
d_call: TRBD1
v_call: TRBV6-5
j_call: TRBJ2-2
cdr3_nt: TGTGCCAGCAGTCCAACACAGGGGGCCGGGGAGCTGTTTTTT
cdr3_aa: CASSPTQGAGELFF

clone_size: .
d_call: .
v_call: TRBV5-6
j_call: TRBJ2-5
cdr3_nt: TGTGCCAGCAGCTTGGACTGGTCTGCAGAGACCCAGTACTTC
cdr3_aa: CASSLDWSAETQYF

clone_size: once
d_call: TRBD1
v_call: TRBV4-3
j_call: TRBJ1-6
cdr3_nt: TGCGCCAGCAGCCAGGGACAGGTCGACACTTCACCCCTCCACTTT
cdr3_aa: CASSQGQVDTSPLHF

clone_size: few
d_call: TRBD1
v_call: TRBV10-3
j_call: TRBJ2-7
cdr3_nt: TGTGCCATCAGTGAGGGGACAGGTCGCGCCTACGAGCAGTACTTC
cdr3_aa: CAISEGTGRAYEQYF

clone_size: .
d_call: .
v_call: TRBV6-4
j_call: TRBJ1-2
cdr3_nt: TGTGCCAGCAAATTCGGACAGAGCCCGGATGGCTACACCTTC
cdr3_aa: CASKFGQSPDGYTF

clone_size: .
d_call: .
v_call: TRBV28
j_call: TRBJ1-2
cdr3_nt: TGTGCCAGCGGGTGGACACTTGGCTACACCTTC
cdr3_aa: CASGWTLGYTF

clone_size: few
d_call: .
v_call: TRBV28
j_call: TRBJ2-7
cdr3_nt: TGTGCCAGCAGTTCCTTGGTACGGGGGCTCTCCTACGAGCAGTACTTC
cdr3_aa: CASSSLVRGLSYEQYF